This T cell receptor (beta chain) was recovered during a study of T cells in Graves' hyperthyroidism and ophthalmopathy. Amplification yielded TCR beta CDR3 regions, with RNA transcripts as the source. Carried out on the TCR CDR3, a first-round RT-PCR used the HTBI primer set. TCRdb re-analysed the multiplex PCR reads in MiXCR, keeping a single row per CDR3 protein. The sample contains 400,000 to 550,000 distinct CDR3 sequences, over 13% of which appear only once. The CDR3 runs 15 residues. From germline, CDR1 is MNHEY and CDR2 SVGAGI. After removal of 2 bases from V and 6 bases from J, the junction contained 9 bases not matched to a gene. This clonotype occurred many times. Those patients with uncontrolled infection, other autoimmune disease, pregnancy or lactation were excluded.

The sequenced sample consisted of blood. This rearrangement joins TRBV6-5 to TRBJ1-2; 7 bases agree with TRBD1. This receptor was identified in a woman between 18 and 29 years old with Graves' hyperthyroidism. CDR3 sequence: CASSYGDRTGDGYTF. The CDR3 DNA is TGTGCCAGCAGTTACGGGGACCGGACAGGCGATGGCTACACCTTC.